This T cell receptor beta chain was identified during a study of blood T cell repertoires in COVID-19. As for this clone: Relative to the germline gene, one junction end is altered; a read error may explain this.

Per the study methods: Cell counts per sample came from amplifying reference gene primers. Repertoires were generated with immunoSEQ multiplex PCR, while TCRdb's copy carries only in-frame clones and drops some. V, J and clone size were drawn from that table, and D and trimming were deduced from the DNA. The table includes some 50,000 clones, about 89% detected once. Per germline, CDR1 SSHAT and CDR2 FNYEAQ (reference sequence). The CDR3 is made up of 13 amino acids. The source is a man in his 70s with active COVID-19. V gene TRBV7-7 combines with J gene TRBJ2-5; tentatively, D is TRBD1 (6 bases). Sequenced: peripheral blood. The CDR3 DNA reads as TGTGCTAGCAGTTCGGACAGACAAGAGACCCAGTACTTC. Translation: CASSSDRQETQYF.